The clone carrying this TCR beta chain was counted a single time. The target antigen is unknown. TCRdb's table, derived via immunoSEQ multiplex PCR, lists solely in-frame clones and lacks some. The data show some 120,000 clones, with around 80% seen just once and approximately 26% held by the top ten. The sample belongs to a study of T cell responses to AZD1222 COVID-19 vaccine. General study points: Donors in the cohort were predominantly white British and more often female, and clonal diversity was possibly underestimated. Nearly half of spike-specific TCRs reportedly go after variant regions that carry no mutations. Spike was spanned by vaccine-associated CD4 TCRs, with dominance at 160-218 and 743-854. An increase in Spike-specific TCR breadth and depth was observed after two AZD1222 doses.

The TCR originated in an adult who received the AZD1222 COVID-19 vaccine. The input for sequencing was peripheral blood, taken 28 days after the second AZD1222 dose.

The CDR3 spells CASSAPGRETQYF. As DNA, the CDR3 is TGTGCCAGTAGTGCACCGGGACGAGAGACCCAGTACTTC. The chain has TRBV19 and TRBJ2-5, with D perhaps matching TRBD1 or TRBD2 (5 bases each). Deletions cut 5 bases from V and 4 bases from J, with 11 bases between. Germline V CDR1 and CDR2: LNHDA, SQIVND (reference sequence). The CDR3 has 13 amino acids.